This T cell receptor (beta chain) was sequenced for a study of blood T cell repertoires in COVID-19. The wider study: COVID-19 samples collected from the United States, Italy and Spain covered acute and convalescent phases.

The CDR3 length is 15 residues. Per the germline V gene, CDR1 is SGHTA and CDR2 is FQGNSA. Losses at the gene ends were 5 bases for V and 0 bases for J; bases not matched to a gene: 1. Note on this clone: This sample includes further DNA sequences coding for the same CDR3.

Original analysis: Reference gene primers were amplified, and this amplification served to estimate nucleated cell counts. Sequenced by immunoSEQ multiplex PCR; TCRdb stores in-frame clones only, minus some. V and J calls and clone size are as listed in that table; D and trimming were resolved from the DNA. The sample has 250,000 to 300,000 clones, around 90% seen once. The gene calls are TRBV7-2 and TRBJ2-1; 10 bases line up with TRBD2. Sequencing was performed on peripheral blood. The source is a woman aged 45-59 years who had recovered from COVID-19. The CDR3 loop reads CASSPSGSSYNEQFF. The CDR3 nucleotides read TGTGCCAGCAGCCCTAGCGGGAGCTCCTACAATGAGCAGTTCTTC.